This entry is about one TCR beta chain. The antigen remains unidentified. The sample is drawn from a study of OX40 agonist ivuxolimab in advanced cancers. Study information: Ivuxolimab, an agonist antibody against OX40 (CD134), was given to patients.

This CDR3 is 14 amino acids long. V lost 0 bases, J lost 9 bases, and 12 bases lay in between. Germline V gene lookup returns CDR1 SGHDN and CDR2 FVKESK. Sequenced by immunoSEQ multiplex PCR; TCRdb stores in-frame clones only, minus some. This sample carries tens of thousands of clones, around 89% of them seen once, and the ten largest clones take around 7.4%. Study results and limitations: Both blood CD4+ and CD8+ T cells showed clonal growth by week 6 at 0.1 to 3.0 mg/kg.

The material was CD4+ or CD8+ T cells sorted from blood, obtained in a trial of the OX40 agonist ivuxolimab. The chain couples TRBV14 to TRBJ2-4, with a weak D call TRBD1 (6 bases). This sequence originates from an adult with an advanced solid tumor such as melanoma, head and neck, liver or kidney cancer. The CDR3 protein is CASSQEEGVVIQYF. CDR3 coding DNA: TGTGCCAGCAGCCAAGAAGAGGGGGTGGTCATTCAGTACTTC.